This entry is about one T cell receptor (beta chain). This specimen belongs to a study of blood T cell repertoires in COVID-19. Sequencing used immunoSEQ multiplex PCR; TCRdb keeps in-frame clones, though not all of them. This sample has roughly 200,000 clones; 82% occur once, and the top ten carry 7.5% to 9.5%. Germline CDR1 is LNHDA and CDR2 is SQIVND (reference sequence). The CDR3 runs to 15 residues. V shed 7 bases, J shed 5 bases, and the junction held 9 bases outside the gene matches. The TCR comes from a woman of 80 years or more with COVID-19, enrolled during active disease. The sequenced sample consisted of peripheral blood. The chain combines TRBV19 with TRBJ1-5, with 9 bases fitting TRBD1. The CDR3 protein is CASTPINRGHQPQHF. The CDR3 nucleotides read TGTGCCAGTACCCCAATTAACAGGGGGCATCAGCCCCAGCATTTT.